The 29 T cell receptor beta chains below all came from one sample that was sequenced in a study of radiation and T cells in renal cell carcinoma. Treatment of the sample: treatment-naive control, cytoreductive nephrectomy. Sequencing was performed with immunoSEQ multiplex PCR; in TCRdb, only in-frame clones are kept and a portion is missing. The repertoire holds roughly 14,000 clones, with more than 55% as singletons. Sequencing used tumor tissue, obtained from a patient whose treatment was nephrectomy without radiotherapy. These receptors originate from a man in his sixties with renal cell carcinoma.

The genes are TRBV28 and TRBJ2-5; weak D call: TRBD2 (5 bases). Germline CDR1 MDHEN, CDR2 SYDVKM. The CDR3 has 15 amino acids. The V end lost 5 bases, the J end lost 1 base, and 14 bases lay between the germline ends. The CDR3 sequence: CASSPRGLPQETQYF. The CDR3 DNA reads TGTGCCAGCAGTCCTCGAGGGCTCCCCCAAGAGACCCAGTACTTC. Supplemented by reference TRBV28 and TRBJ2-5, the full variable domain reads DVKVTQSSRYLVKRTGEKVFLECVQDMDHENMFWYRQDPGLGLRLIYFSYDVKMKEKGDIPEGYSVSREKKERFSLILESASTNQTSMYLCASSPRGLPQETQYFGPGTRLLVL.

The rearrangement links TRBV4-1 to TRBJ2-2; 9 bases fit TRBD1. The trim removed 4 bases at V and 5 bases at J, leaving 5 bases unmatched. This CDR3 has 15 amino acids. Germline V CDR1 and CDR2: MGHRA, YSYEKL. CDR3 DNA sequence: TGCGCCAGCAGCCTGGGACAGGGAGGAACCGGGGAGCTGTTTTTT. Amino acid sequence: CASSLGQGGTGELFF.

The chain has TRBV13 and TRBJ2-5, with TRBD1 matching over 7 bases. The J call may be faulty, since TRBJ2-7 better matches the DNA end. The CDR3 has 14 residues. CDR1 is PRHDT and CDR2 is FYEKMQ in the germline V gene (reference sequence). The CDR3 DNA is TGTGCCAGCAGCCTCAGACAGGGAACCTACGAGCAGTACTTC. This codes for CASSLRQGTYEQYF.

This chain links TRBV11-2 with TRBJ1-5; 9 bases align to TRBD1. CDR3 size: 15 residues. Unmatched junction bases numbered 6, after V lost 5 bases and J lost 4 bases. The germline V gene encodes CDR1 SGHAT and CDR2 FQNNGV. The CDR3 coding sequence is TGTGCCAGCAGCGGGGGACAGGGCCCTAATCAGCCCCAGCATTTT. Encoded protein: CASSGGQGPNQPQHF. Full variable domain (rest looked up from reference TRBV11-2 and TRBJ1-5): EAGVAQSPRYKIIEKRQSVAFWCNPISGHATLYWYQQILGQGPKLLIQFQNNGVVDDSQLPKDRFSAERLKGVDSTLKIQPAKLEDSAVYLCASSGGQGPNQPQHFGDGTRLSIL.

The chain links TRBV7-2 to TRBJ2-5; D might be TRBD2 (6 bases). There are 15 residues in the CDR3. Trimming took 3 bases from V and 5 from J, leaving 16 bases between them. CDR1 and CDR2 from the germline V gene are SGHTA and FQGNSA. CDR3 in amino acids: CASSFGGSVGETQYF. CDR3 in DNA: TGTGCCAGCAGCTTCGGAGGGAGCGTGGGGGAGACCCAGTACTTC.

The chain couples TRBV28 to TRBJ2-5; no definite D call. Germline CDR1 is MDHEN and CDR2 is SYDVKM. This CDR3 is 11 amino acids long. V was trimmed by 6 bases and J by 2 bases, leaving 4 bases between them. The CDR3 DNA follows: TGTGCCAGCAGGGGACAAGAGACCCAGTACTTC. Amino acid sequence: CASRGQETQYF.

This clone was detected only a few times. In DNA form, the CDR3 reads TGTGCCAGCAGCCAAGTGATGAGTCCGGAACAGCCCCAGCATTTT. Its protein is CASSQVMSPEQPQHF. V and J are TRBV4-2 and TRBJ1-5; D is unresolved. V was pared by 1 base and J by 7 bases, with 14 bases between. The germline V gene has CDR1 LGHNA and CDR2 YNFKEQ. CDR3 length equals 15 residues.

This clone was found a few times. V is TRBV5-1 and J is TRBJ2-2, with TRBD2 as a possible D gene (5 bases). The germline V gene encodes CDR1 SGHRS and CDR2 YFSETQ. There are 15 residues in the CDR3. V was pared by 0 bases and J by 4 bases, with 10 bases between. The CDR3 region is CASSLAGIRTGELFF. For the CDR3, the DNA is TGCGCCAGCAGCTTGGCCGGGATTCGCACCGGGGAGCTGTTTTTT.

The V gene is TRBV9, the J gene TRBJ2-1; 8 bases align to TRBD2. V trimming: 3 bases; J trimming: 2 bases; junction bases outside the gene matches: 4. This CDR3 is built from 15 residues. The germline gives CDR1 SGDLS, CDR2 YYNGEE. The CDR3, as DNA: TGTGCCAGCAGCGCCCTAGCGGGCCCCTACAATGAGCAGTTCTTC. Its translation: CASSALAGPYNEQFF.

This clone was detected once. The genes are TRBV18 and TRBJ2-5, with a tentative D call TRBD2 (5 bases). The V and J ends lost 6 bases and 1 base respectively, with 12 bases between them. This CDR3 is 14 amino acids long. Per germline, CDR1 KGHSH and CDR2 LQKENI. As DNA, the CDR3 is TGTGCCAGCTCCCAACGGGGAACCCAAGAGACCCAGTACTTC. This sequence encodes CASSQRGTQETQYF. Together with reference TRBV18 and TRBJ2-5, the CDR3 gives the full variable domain: NAGVMQNPRHLVRRRGQEARLRCSPMKGHSHVYWYRQLPEEGLKFMVYLQKENIIDESGMPKERFSAEFPKEGPSILRIQQVVRGDSAAYFCASSQRGTQETQYFGPGTRLLVL.

This clone showed up just once. V and J are TRBV28 and TRBJ1-2; D unclear. Germline CDR1 reads MDHEN; CDR2 reads SYDVKM. V lost 6 bases and J lost 6, with 23 bases in between. This CDR3 spans 16 amino acids. The CDR3 here is CASSPVGWRSSDGYTF. In nucleotides, the CDR3 is TGTGCCAGCAGCCCGGTAGGTTGGCGGAGCTCGGATGGCTACACCTTC.

The V and J genes are TRBV4-2 and TRBJ2-1, with D tentatively TRBD2 (6 bases). The length of the CDR3 is 13 residues. V lost 0 bases and J 10 bases, leaving 10 bases between the germline ends. Germline values: CDR1 LGHNA, CDR2 YNFKEQ. The CDR3 loop is CASSQDREREQFF. The CDR3 DNA sequence: TGTGCCAGCAGCCAAGATCGGGAGCGGGAGCAGTTCTTC.

The rearrangement joins TRBV5-6 to TRBJ1-2; 8 bases align to TRBD1. The CDR3 runs 15 residues. After removal of 1 base from V and 8 bases from J, the junction contained 10 bases not matched to a gene. Germline values: CDR1 SGHDT, CDR2 YYEEEE. CDR3 bases: TGTGCCAGCAGCTTGTTCCAGGGGGCGGCTAACGGCTACACCTTC. This translates into CASSLFQGAANGYTF.

The V gene is TRBV9, the J gene TRBJ2-7; 12 bases map to TRBD2. V trimming: 4 bases; J trimming: 3 bases; junction bases outside the gene matches: 5. The CDR3 spans 15 residues. Germline V CDR1 and CDR2: SGDLS, YYNGEE. CDR3 DNA: TGTGCCAGCAGCCCTGGGACTAGCGGGTACTACGAGCAGTACTTC. It encodes CASSPGTSGYYEQYF.

The chain uses TRBV20-1 and TRBJ1-1; no clear D gene. CDR1 and CDR2 from the germline V gene are DFQATT and SNEGSKA (reference sequence). The CDR3 has 11 residues. The DNA for the CDR3 is TGCAGGCCTTCGTTGAACACTGAAGCTTTCTTT. This encodes CRPSLNTEAFF.

The J gene is TRBJ1-2, the V gene TRBV2; 10 bases line up with TRBD1. The ends lost 9 bases at V and 8 bases at J; junction bases unmatched: 15. The CDR3 is 15 amino acids. Germline-derived CDR1 and CDR2 are SNHLY and FYNNEI. CDR3 in DNA: TGTGCCAGTGGGGAGGATTTGGACAGGGGGAACGGCTACACCTTC. Its translation: CASGEDLDRGNGYTF.

The chain employs TRBV29-1 and TRBJ1-2, with D possibly matching TRBD1 (6 bases). V dropped 2 bases and J dropped 5 bases, with 15 bases sitting between them. Germline lookup yields CDR1 SQVTM and CDR2 ANQGSEA. The CDR3 has 14 residues. The CDR3 DNA reads TGCAGCGTTGAAATGGCGGGGGCGGGTTATGGCTACACCTTC. Its protein product is CSVEMAGAGYGYTF.

The chain has TRBV18 and TRBJ2-6; weak D call: TRBD2 (6 bases). This CDR3 region has 16 residues. The germline V and J ends were trimmed by 3 bases and 2 bases, with 11 bases remaining between them. CDR1 KGHSH and CDR2 LQKENI come from the germline V gene. CDR3 coding DNA: TGTGCCAGCTCACCTTTCGGGACTCCTGGGGCCAACGTCCTGACTTTC. It specifies CASSPFGTPGANVLTF.

The CDR3 sequence is CASSRRGAKNIQYF. The DNA for the CDR3 is TGTGCCAGCAGTAGAAGGGGGGCCAAAAACATTCAGTACTTC. This chain links TRBV28 with TRBJ2-4, with a tentative D call TRBD1 (6 bases). This CDR3 is 14 amino acids long. The V end lost 5 bases, the J end lost 1 base, and 9 bases lay between the germline ends. Germline loops: CDR1 MDHEN, CDR2 SYDVKM.

The rearrangement uses TRBV11-3 and TRBJ2-3; 9 nucleotides match TRBD1. Trimming cost V 5 bases and J 7 bases; bases outside gene matches: 7. The CDR3 sequence is 14 residues long. Per germline, CDR1 SGHNT and CDR2 YENEEA. Written as DNA, the CDR3 is TGTGCCAGCAGCCCCGGGACAGGGAGGAATACGCAGTATTTT. It codes for CASSPGTGRNTQYF.

This clone has only one observation. The chain is built from TRBV27 and TRBJ2-5; 9 bases fit TRBD2. V was clipped by 4 bases and J by 2 bases; unmatched bases: 8. Germline V lookup: CDR1 MNHEY, CDR2 SMNVEV (reference sequence). The CDR3 has 16 amino acids. CDR3 DNA: TGTGCCAGCAGTTCGGCGGGAGGGCCGCCACAAGAGACCCAGTACTTC. It yields the protein CASSSAGGPPQETQYF.

This chain joins TRBV2 and TRBJ2-7; D may be TRBD1 (5 bases). The CDR3 contains 13 residues. V lost 4 bases, J lost 5 bases, and 12 bases lay in between. CDR1 and CDR2 from the germline V gene are SNHLY and FYNNEI. CDR3 coding DNA: TGTGCCAGCAGTGGACAGACAGTCGACGAGCAGTACTTC. It is translated as CASSGQTVDEQYF.

V and J are TRBV14 and TRBJ2-5, with a possible D match to TRBD1 (5 bases). The CDR3 sequence is 15 residues long. Germline V lookup: CDR1 SGHDN, CDR2 FVKESK. Trimming removed 2 bases from V and 2 bases from J, with 12 bases in between. CDR3 amino acids: CASSQQLAGQETQYF. The CDR3, as DNA: TGTGCCAGCAGCCAACAACTTGCAGGGCAAGAGACCCAGTACTTC.

The chain joins TRBV7-9 to TRBJ1-2; no clear D gene. This CDR3 is 12 amino acids long. Germline lookup yields CDR1 SEHNR and CDR2 FQNEAQ (reference sequence). V was clipped by 10 bases and J by 1 base, with 10 bases between them. The CDR3 coding sequence is TGTGCCACAGCAGCGGTTAACTATGGCTACACCTTC. Protein: CATAAVNYGYTF.

This clone was detected a few times. The chain joins TRBV19 to TRBJ1-5; TRBD1 aligns across 8 bases. The germline V gene has CDR1 LNHDA and CDR2 SQIVND (reference sequence). Trimming at V came to 5 bases and at J to 2 bases, leaving 14 bases not matched to a gene. The CDR3 extends over 18 amino acids. The CDR3 region has the DNA TGTGCCAGTAGTGGTACAGGGGGGATCACGTTGGGCAATCAGCCCCAGCATTTT. Residues: CASSGTGGITLGNQPQHF.

The gene calls are TRBV4-2 and TRBJ1-2, with a weak D call TRBD1 (5 bases). Germline V lookup: CDR1 LGHNA, CDR2 YNFKEQ. This CDR3 has 16 amino acids. The germline V and J ends were trimmed by 0 bases and 5 bases, with 16 bases remaining between them. The CDR3 reads CASSQEGRGSAYGYTF. The CDR3 DNA is TGTGCCAGCAGCCAAGAAGGGAGGGGTTCTGCTTATGGCTACACCTTC.

V and J are TRBV2 and TRBJ1-5; 8 nucleotides line up with TRBD1. V gave up 0 bases and J gave up 6 bases; unmatched junction bases: 10. This CDR3 has 17 residues. The germline CDR1 and CDR2 sequences are SNHLY and FYNNEI. CDR3 sequence (DNA): TGTGCCAGCAGTGAAGCGCTCCAGGGGGCCCGCGGTCAGCCCCAGCATTTT. It codes for CASSEALQGARGQPQHF.

The chain carries TRBV21-1 and TRBJ2-5; the table's D call, TRBD2, has no DNA check behind it. TRBV21-1 is shown as a pseudogene. The CDR3 is 16 amino acids. DNA of the CDR3: TGTGCCAGCAGCAAAGAGGTAGCGGGAGGGTGGGAGACCCAGTACTTC. Its translation: CASSKEVAGGWETQYF.

The chain joins TRBV28 to TRBJ1-2; D is possibly TRBD1 (5 bases). The CDR3 contains 15 residues. Germline lookup yields CDR1 MDHEN and CDR2 SYDVKM. V was clipped by 2 bases and J by 5 bases, with 15 bases between them. The CDR3 spells CASSLTGTQGYGYTF. The CDR3 region has the DNA TGTGCCAGCAGTTTAACAGGCACCCAGGGATATGGCTACACCTTC.